This TCR beta chain derives from a study of CD8+ T cells in alopecia areata. General study points: Scalp samples also yield sequences of resident alphabeta T cells from normal skin. Shared TCR sequences were less clear between patients than in mice, possibly partly from HLA diversity. The study found higher clonality in lesional than normal scalp, especially in alopecia totalis/universalis.

On this clone: No antigen is known for it.

V dropped 6 bases and J dropped 3; count of bases not matched to a gene: 1. Germline values: CDR1 SQVTM, CDR2 ANQGSEA. The length of the CDR3 is 12 residues. RNA extraction was followed by reverse transcription into cDNA, which acted as the sequencing template. The method was immunoSEQ multiplex PCR; TCRdb's version includes in-frame clones alone and lacks a portion of them. The table includes hundreds of thousands of clones, around two thirds detected once. In alopecia areata patients, both lesional scalp punch biopsies and peripheral blood were collected. The TCR comes from a human donor with alopecia areata. V is TRBV29-1 and J is TRBJ1-5; 8 bases align to TRBD1. The sample was CD4+ T cells sorted from blood, taken at week 0. CDR3 nucleotides: TGCAGCGTGGGACAGGCCAATCAGCCCCAGCATTTT. Its protein is CSVGQANQPQHF.